This T cell receptor (beta chain) came from a study of human T cells and chemical hapten exposure. At the level of the study: Mainly, slight library volume differences in the pool made TCR yields vary. The study's findings and limits: PT1 expanded TCR counts and patch test score were linked, and their correlation was positive.

Germline CDR1 reads MGHRA; CDR2 reads YSYEKL. The CDR3 loop spans 18 amino acids. V dropped 0 bases and J dropped 2 bases, with 17 bases sitting between them. TCRdb itself ran the RACE reads through MiXCR, one entry per CDR3 protein. The table has roughly 380,000 distinct CDR3 sequences, 5.1% seen once. A remark on this clonotype: Its antigen is undetermined.

Time point indicated: pre-sensitization, week 0. Specified treatment: therapeutic diphenylcyclopropenone sensitization with weekly scalp DPC. The rearrangement uses TRBV4-1 and TRBJ1-3, with unresolved D. Sequencing used whole blood, obtained in connection with sensitization to the hapten diphenylcyclopropenone (DPC). This clonotype was obtained from a woman in her forties or fifties with alopecia areata. Some clones in this sample may be carry-over from other donors' samples. The CDR3 spells CASSQEGMPGYTGNTIYF. The CDR3 DNA reads as TGCGCCAGCAGCCAAGAAGGGATGCCGGGGTATACTGGAAACACCATATATTTT.